One sample yielded the 14 T cell receptor beta chains listed below, sequenced in a study of early stage breast cancer tumors. The assay was immunoSEQ multiplex PCR, and TCRdb's table has in-frame clones only and misses some. Among around 40,000 clones listed, about three quarters were seen once. Sequencing was performed on blood. The origin of the receptors is a person aged 45-65 years with breast cancer.

The rearrangement links TRBV6-8 to TRBJ2-7; 9 bases are shared with TRBD2. Unmatched junction bases numbered 8, after V lost 11 bases and J lost 0 bases. The CDR3 has 14 amino acids. Germline V lookup: CDR1 MNHGY, CDR2 SAAAGT. CDR3 in DNA: TGTGCCGGGAGACTAGCGGCGGCCTCCTACGAGCAGTACTTC. Protein product: CAGRLAAASYEQYF.

This chain connects TRBV4-3 to TRBJ1-1, with TRBD1 matching over 7 bases. The germline gives CDR1 LGHNA, CDR2 YSLEER. The trim removed 0 bases at V and 5 bases at J, leaving 6 bases unmatched. The CDR3 spans 15 residues. CDR3 region: CASSQDQGRGTEAFF. DNA of the CDR3: TGCGCCAGCAGCCAAGATCAGGGCAGGGGGACTGAAGCTTTCTTT.

This clone has only one observation. This chain joins TRBV28 and TRBJ2-7, with unresolved D. The CDR3 sequence is 13 residues long. CDR1 MDHEN and CDR2 SYDVKM come from the germline V gene. V was pared by 3 bases and J by 1 base, with 7 bases between. The CDR3 bases are TGTGCCAGCAGTTTCTCAGGATCCTACGAGCAGTACTTC. Translation gives CASSFSGSYEQYF.

The V call is TRBV5-3, the J call TRBJ2-7; TRBD1 matches 9 bases. TRBV5-3 is an ORF, and what it does is uncertain. The CDR3 loop spans 14 amino acids. V was pared by 4 bases and J by 2 bases, with 4 bases of the junction left unmatched. The CDR3 DNA reads as TGTGCCAGAAGCCTCCGGGACAGGGCCTACGAGCAGTACGTC. It yields the protein CARSLRDRAYEQYV.

The J gene is TRBJ1-5, the V gene TRBV4-1; D ambiguous. The V gene lost 0 bases and the J gene lost 0 bases, with 12 bases spanning the gap. The CDR3 runs 17 residues. CDR1 and CDR2 (germline): MGHRA, YSYEKL. In DNA form, the CDR3 reads TGCGCCAGCAGCCAAGAGAGCCCAACTTATAGCAATCAGCCCCAGCATTTT. As protein: CASSQESPTYSNQPQHF.

The chain carries TRBV9 and TRBJ1-3; a weak D match, TRBD1 (5 bases). Trimming stripped 2 bases from V and 0 bases from J, with 12 bases between. Per germline, CDR1 SGDLS and CDR2 YYNGEE. CDR3 length equals 16 residues. This chain's CDR3 is CASSVTTVSSGNTIYF. The CDR3 bases are TGTGCCAGCAGCGTCACGACAGTGAGCTCTGGAAACACCATATATTTT.

In its sample, this clone was seen a few times. The chain is built from TRBV6-5 and TRBJ1-2; D is uncertain. This CDR3 has 11 residues. V lost 6 bases to trimming and J lost 2 bases, with 4 bases between them. In germline, CDR1 is MNHEY, CDR2 SVGAGI. CDR3 region: CASRQNYGYTF. The DNA for the CDR3 is TGTGCCAGCAGACAGAACTATGGCTACACCTTC.

The chain couples TRBV29-1 to TRBJ1-2; TRBD1 agrees at 9 bases. The germline V gene encodes CDR1 SQVTM and CDR2 ANQGSEA. The V segment lost 3 bases and the J segment 4 bases; nucleotides outside the gene matches: 9. The CDR3 contains 15 residues. CDR3 bases: TGCAGCGTTGATCCGGGACAGGGTGTATTCTATGGCTACACCTTC. This encodes CSVDPGQGVFYGYTF.

The genes are TRBV11-3 and TRBJ2-4; 8 bases align to TRBD1. V shed 3 bases and J 7 bases; nucleotides not matched to a gene: 2. This CDR3 contains 13 residues. Germline lookup yields CDR1 SGHNT and CDR2 YENEEA. The CDR3: CASSLRQGNIQYF. As DNA, the CDR3 is TGTGCCAGCAGCTTGAGACAGGGGAACATTCAGTACTTC.

This chain uses TRBV4-3 with TRBJ2-1, with 12 bases lining up with TRBD2. CDR3 length: 17 amino acids. Germline trimming cut 0 bases from V and 8 bases from J; bases unmatched to any gene: 8. Germline CDR1 is LGHNA and CDR2 is YSLEER. The CDR3 spells CASSQENLAGGAHEQFF. DNA for the CDR3: TGCGCCAGCAGCCAAGAAAACCTAGCGGGGGGGGCCCATGAGCAGTTCTTC.

This clone has more than one count but fewer than ten. The chain has TRBV7-9 and TRBJ2-1; perhaps TRBD2 as D (6 bases). The germline V gene has CDR1 SEHNR and CDR2 FQNEAQ (reference sequence). V lost 6 bases to trimming and J lost 5 bases, with 17 bases between them. The CDR3 loop spans 15 amino acids. The chain's CDR3 is CASSHNLAYHNEQFF. The CDR3 coding sequence is TGTGCCAGCAGTCATAATCTAGCGTACCACAATGAGCAGTTCTTC.

V and J are TRBV10-3 and TRBJ1-1; the D gene is possibly TRBD1 (6 bases). V lost 0 bases and J lost 5, with 7 bases in between. The CDR3 extends over 13 amino acids. Germline V CDR1 and CDR2: ENHRY, SYGVKD. The CDR3 DNA reads as TGTGCCATCAGTGAGTCCGACAGGACTGAAGCTTTCTTT. This sequence encodes CAISESDRTEAFF.

This chain connects TRBV19 to TRBJ1-5; weak D call: TRBD1 (5 bases). Germline V lookup: CDR1 LNHDA, CDR2 SQIVND (reference sequence). The CDR3 runs to 13 residues. V gave up 8 bases and J gave up 4 bases, with 12 bases separating them. The CDR3 DNA is TGTGCCAGTTGCTTGGGGGGGAATCAGCCCCAGCATTTT. Protein: CASCLGGNQPQHF.

The chain couples TRBV7-2 to TRBJ2-5, with D unclear. The V and J ends lost 1 base and 5 bases respectively, with 11 bases between them. CDR3 length equals 14 residues. The germline gives CDR1 SGHTA, CDR2 FQGNSA. CDR3 region: CASSLGRRQETQYF. The CDR3 DNA reads as TGTGCCAGCAGCTTAGGCAGGCGCCAGGAGACCCAGTACTTC.